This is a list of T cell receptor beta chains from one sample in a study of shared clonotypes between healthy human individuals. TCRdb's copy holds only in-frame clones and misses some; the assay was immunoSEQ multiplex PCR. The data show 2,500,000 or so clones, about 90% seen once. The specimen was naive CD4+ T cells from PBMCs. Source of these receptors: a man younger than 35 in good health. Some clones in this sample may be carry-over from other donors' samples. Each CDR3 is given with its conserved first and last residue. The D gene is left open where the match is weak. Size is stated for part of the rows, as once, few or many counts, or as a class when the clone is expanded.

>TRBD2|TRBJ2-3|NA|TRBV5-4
TGTGCCAGCAGCTATAGCGGGACTCGGGATACGCAGTATTTT
CASSYSGTRDTQYF
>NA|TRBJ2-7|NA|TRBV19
TGTGCCAGTAGGGACGGGAGTCGTTCCTCTGAGCAGTACTTC
CASRDGSRSSEQYF
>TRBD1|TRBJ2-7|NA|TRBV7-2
TGTGCCAGCGGCAACCGGGACAGGAGCGAGCAGTACTTC
CASGNRDRSEQYF
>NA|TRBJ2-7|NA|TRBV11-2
TGTGCCAGCAGCTCCCCCCTCTTAGGGGGTTACGAGCAGTACTTC
CASSSPLLGGYEQYF
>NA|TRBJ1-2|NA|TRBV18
TGTGCCAGCTCACCACCTCGGGCAGGGATAAGCTATGGCTACACCTTC
CASSPPRAGISYGYTF
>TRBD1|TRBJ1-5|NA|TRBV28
TGTGCCAGCAGTCTATCGACAGGGCTAGGGCAGCCCCAGCATTTT
CASSLSTGLGQPQHF
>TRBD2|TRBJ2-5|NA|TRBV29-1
TGCAGCGTTCTTGGGGGGCTAGCGGGATACCAAGAGACCCAGTACTTC
CSVLGGLAGYQETQYF
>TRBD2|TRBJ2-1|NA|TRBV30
TGTGCCTGGAGCTACCCCGGGACTAGGTCCTACAATGAGCAGTTCTTC
CAWSYPGTRSYNEQFF
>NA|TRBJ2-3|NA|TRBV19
TGTGCCAGTAGTAGGGCCGCCTACTCCCCTAGCACAGATACGCAGTATTTT
CASSRAAYSPSTDTQYF
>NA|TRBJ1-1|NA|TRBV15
TGTGCCACCAGGGACGGGGTTTTTACCCTGGAAGCTTTCTTT
CATRDGVFTLEAFF
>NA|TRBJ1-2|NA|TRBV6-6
TGTGCCAGCAGTTACTCTGTTTTGGGGGGCTTTGGCTACACCTTC
CASSYSVLGGFGYTF
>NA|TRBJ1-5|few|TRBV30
TGTGCCTGGAATAGCGGGGAACTTGGCAATCAGCCCCAGCATTTT
CAWNSGELGNQPQHF
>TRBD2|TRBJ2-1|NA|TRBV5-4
TGTGCCAGCAGCTTAGGACTAGCGGGAGAATCTGAGCAGTTCTTC
CASSLGLAGESEQFF
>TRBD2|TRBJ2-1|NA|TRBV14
TGTGCCAGCAGTCCACCCGGGACTAGCGGGAAATACAATGAGCAGTTCTTC
CASSPPGTSGKYNEQFF
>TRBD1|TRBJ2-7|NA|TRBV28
TGTGCCACCCGACAGGGGGGCCACGAGCAGTACTTC
CATRQGGHEQYF
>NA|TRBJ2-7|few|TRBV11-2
TGTGCCAGCAGCTTAGACCCCTTTGGGCGGTACGAGCAGTACTTC
CASSLDPFGRYEQYF
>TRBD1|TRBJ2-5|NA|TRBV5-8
TGTGCCAGCAGATTCTCAAACAGGGGTGGACAGTACTTC
CASRFSNRGGQYF
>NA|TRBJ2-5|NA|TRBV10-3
TGTGCCATCAGTGGGGGGGCAGGGGAGACCCAGTACTTC
CAISGGAGETQYF
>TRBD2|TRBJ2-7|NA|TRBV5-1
TGCGCCAGCAGCTTGAGCGGGAGGGCCCTCCCTCCCTACGAGCAGTACTTC
CASSLSGRALPPYEQYF
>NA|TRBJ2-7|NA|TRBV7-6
TGTGCCAGCAGCTTATATGGGGCTACAGGGGAGCAGTACTTC
CASSLYGATGEQYF
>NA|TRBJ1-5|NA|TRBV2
TGTGCCAGCAGAATCCGCCAGGGCAATCAGCCCCAGCATTTT
CASRIRQGNQPQHF
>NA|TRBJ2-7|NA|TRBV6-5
TGTGCCAGCAGCGACGGAGACAGGTTTTACGAGCAGTACTTC
CASSDGDRFYEQYF
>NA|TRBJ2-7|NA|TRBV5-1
TGCGCCAGTAGTTCGGCAGGGGGGGAGCAGTACTTC
CASSSAGGEQYF
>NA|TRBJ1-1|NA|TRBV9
TGTGCCAGCAGCGTAGATGGATGGCAATCTGAAGCTTTCTTT
CASSVDGWQSEAFF
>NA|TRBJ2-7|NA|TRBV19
TGTGCCAGTAGTAGCCGGGACCACTCCTACGAGCAGTACTTC
CASSSRDHSYEQYF
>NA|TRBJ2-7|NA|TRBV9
TGTGCCAGCAGCGAGAGGAGCTCGGTCCCCCTCTACGAGCAGTACTTC
CASSERSSVPLYEQYF
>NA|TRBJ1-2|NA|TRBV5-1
TGCGCCAGCAGCTTCAATACAGCTGTAAACTATGGCTACACCTTC
CASSFNTAVNYGYTF
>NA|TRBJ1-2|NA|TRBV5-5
TGTGCCAGCAGCTTGGACAACTATGGCTACACCTTC
CASSLDNYGYTF
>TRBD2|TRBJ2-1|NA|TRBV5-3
TGTGCCAGAAGCCCCGGGACTAGCGGGAGTGAAGGTATCACCTACAATGAGCAGTTCTTC
CARSPGTSGSEGITYNEQFF
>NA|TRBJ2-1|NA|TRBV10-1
TGCGCCAGCAGTGAGTCTGGCAGGGGTGAGCAGTTCTTC
CASSESGRGEQFF
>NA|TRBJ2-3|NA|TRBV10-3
TGTGCCATCAGTGTAGGTCTCACAGATACGCAGTATTTT
CAISVGLTDTQYF
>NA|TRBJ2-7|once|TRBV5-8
TGTGCCAGCAGCTTGAAATTATACGAGCAGTACTTC
CASSLKLYEQYF
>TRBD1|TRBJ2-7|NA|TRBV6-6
TGTGCCAGCAGTTATAAGGGGACAGGGGCAACCTACGAGCAGTACTTC
CASSYKGTGATYEQYF
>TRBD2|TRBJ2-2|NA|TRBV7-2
TGTGCCAGCAGCTTACACGCTAGCGGGAACACCGGGGAGCTGTTTTTT
CASSLHASGNTGELFF
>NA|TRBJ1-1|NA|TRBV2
TGTGCCAGCAGTGATCAAGGTCGTTGGAATGAAGCTTTCTTT
CASSDQGRWNEAFF
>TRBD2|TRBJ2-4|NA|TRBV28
TGTGCCAGCAGACAACCGGGAGGCAAAAACATTCAGTACTTC
CASRQPGGKNIQYF
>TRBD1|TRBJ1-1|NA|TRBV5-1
TGCGCCAGCAGCAAGACAGGGGGCGCGGGAACTGAAGCTTTCTTT
CASSKTGGAGTEAFF
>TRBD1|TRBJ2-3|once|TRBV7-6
TGTGCCAGCAGCCGGGACAGAGCCTTCACAGATACGCAGTATTTT
CASSRDRAFTDTQYF
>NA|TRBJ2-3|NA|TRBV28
TGTGCCAGCAGTTTATCCCCCCACATGGCGGCAGGAACAGATACGCAGTATTTT
CASSLSPHMAAGTDTQYF
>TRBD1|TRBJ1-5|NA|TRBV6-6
TGTGCCAGCAGTTACCAGGACAGGGTCAATCAGCCCCAGCATTTT
CASSYQDRVNQPQHF
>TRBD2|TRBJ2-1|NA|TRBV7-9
TGTGCCAGCAGCTCCCTTAGGGGTAGCGGGACCTACAATGAGCAGTTCTTC
CASSSLRGSGTYNEQFF
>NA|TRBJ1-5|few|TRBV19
TGTGCCAGTAGTATCCAACGAGGTCAGCCCCAGCATTTT
CASSIQRGQPQHF
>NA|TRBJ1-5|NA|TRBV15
TGTGCCACCAGCATACGGGGGAGCAATCAGCCCCAGCATTTT
CATSIRGSNQPQHF
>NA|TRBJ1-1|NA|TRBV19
TGTGCCACCTACGAACCGGGGGCTATGAACACTGAAGCTTTCTTT
CATYEPGAMNTEAFF
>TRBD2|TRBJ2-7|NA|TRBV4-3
TGCGCCAGCAGCCAAGTACCTAGCGGGAGGGACGAGCAGTACTTC
CASSQVPSGRDEQYF
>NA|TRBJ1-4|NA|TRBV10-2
TGCGCCAGCAGCGACGTGGCTGGCACTAATGAAAAACTGTTTTTT
CASSDVAGTNEKLFF